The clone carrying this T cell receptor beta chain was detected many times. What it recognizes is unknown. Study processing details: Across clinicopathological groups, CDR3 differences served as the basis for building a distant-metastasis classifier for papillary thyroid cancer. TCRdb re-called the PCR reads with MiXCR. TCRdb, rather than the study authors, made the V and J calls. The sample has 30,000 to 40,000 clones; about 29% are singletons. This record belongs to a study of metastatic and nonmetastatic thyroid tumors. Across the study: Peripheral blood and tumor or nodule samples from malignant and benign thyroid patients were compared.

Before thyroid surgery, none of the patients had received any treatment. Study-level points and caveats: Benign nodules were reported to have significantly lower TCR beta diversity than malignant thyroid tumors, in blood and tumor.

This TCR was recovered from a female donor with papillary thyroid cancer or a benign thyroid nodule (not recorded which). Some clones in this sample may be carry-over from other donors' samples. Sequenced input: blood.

DNA of the CDR3: TGCAGTGCTAGTGAGGGGGCGTATGGCTACACCTTC. Translation gives CSASEGAYGYTF. V gene TRBV20-1 combines with J gene TRBJ1-2; 7 bases match TRBD1. After removal of 3 bases from V and 5 bases from J, the junction contained 3 bases not matched to a gene. The CDR3 sequence is 12 residues long. Germline CDR1 DFQATT, CDR2 SNEGSKA (reference sequence).